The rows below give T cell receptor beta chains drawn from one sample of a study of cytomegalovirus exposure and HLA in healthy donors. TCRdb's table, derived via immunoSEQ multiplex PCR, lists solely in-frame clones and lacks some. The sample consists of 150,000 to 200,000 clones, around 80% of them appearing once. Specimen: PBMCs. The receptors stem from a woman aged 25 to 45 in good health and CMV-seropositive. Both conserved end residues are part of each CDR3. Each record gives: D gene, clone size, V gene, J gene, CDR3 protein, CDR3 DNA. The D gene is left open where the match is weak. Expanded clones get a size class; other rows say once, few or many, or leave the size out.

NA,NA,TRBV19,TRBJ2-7,CASILKPGNHYEQYF,TGTGCCAGTATTCTAAAACCCGGGAATCACTACGAGCAGTACTTC
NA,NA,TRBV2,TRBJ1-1,CASSERWGVLNTEAFF,TGTGCCAGCAGCGAACGATGGGGGGTCCTGAACACTGAAGCTTTCTTT
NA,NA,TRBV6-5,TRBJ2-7,CASSYQGEQYF,TGTGCCAGCAGTTACCAGGGCGAGCAGTACTTC
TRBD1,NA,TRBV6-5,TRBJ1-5,CASSRTGRQPQHF,TGTGCCAGCAGTAGGACAGGGAGGCAGCCCCAGCATTTT
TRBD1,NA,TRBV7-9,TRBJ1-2,CSSSLARPGQGLPNYGYTF,TGTTCCAGCAGCTTAGCACGGCCGGGACAGGGACTCCCTAACTATGGCTACACCTTC
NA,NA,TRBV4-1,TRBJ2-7,CASSQEVGAEQYF,TGCGCCAGCAGCCAAGAGGTGGGGGCCGAGCAGTACTTC
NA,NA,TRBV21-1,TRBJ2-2,CASSKGASGSVNTPGELFF,TGTGCCAGCAGCAAAGGTGCTAGCGGGAGCGTGAACACACCCGGGGAGCTGTTTTTT
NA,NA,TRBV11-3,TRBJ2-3,CASKGQRETDTQYF,TGTGCCAGCAAGGGGCAGAGAGAAACAGATACGCAGTATTTT
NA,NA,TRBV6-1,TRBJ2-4,CASTGLAKNIQYF,TGTGCCAGCACAGGCTTAGCCAAAAACATTCAGTACTTC
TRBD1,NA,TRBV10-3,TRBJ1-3,CAINRDRSLSGNTIYF,TGTGCCATCAACCGGGACAGGAGTCTTTCTGGAAACACCATATATTTT
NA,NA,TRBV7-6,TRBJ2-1,CASSLAGGGLLNEQFF,TGTGCCAGCAGCTTAGCGGGAGGGGGTCTACTAAATGAGCAGTTCTTC
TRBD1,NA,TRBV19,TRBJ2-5,CASSGTGQETQYF,TGTGCCAGTAGCGGGACAGGCCAAGAGACCCAGTACTTC
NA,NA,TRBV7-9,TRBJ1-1,CASSLGGGKPEAFF,TGTGCCAGCAGCTTAGGGGGGGGCAAACCTGAAGCTTTCTTT
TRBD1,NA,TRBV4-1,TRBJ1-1,CASSQEGGRSAEAFF,TGCGCCAGCAGCCAAGAAGGGGGCCGGTCCGCTGAAGCTTTCTTT
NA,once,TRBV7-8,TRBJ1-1,CASSLGGGRSEAFF,TGTGCCAGCAGCTTAGGGGGGGGCAGGAGTGAAGCTTTCTTT
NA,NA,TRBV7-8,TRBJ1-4,CASSPTATNEKLFF,TGTGCCAGCAGCCCGACTGCAACTAATGAAAAACTGTTTTTT
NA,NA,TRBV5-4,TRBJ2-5,CASGRGSQETQYF,TGTGCCAGCGGAAGAGGGTCACAAGAGACCCAGTACTTC
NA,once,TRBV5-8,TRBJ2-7,CASSHSDYEQYF,TGTGCCAGCAGCCACTCCGACTACGAGCAGTACTTC
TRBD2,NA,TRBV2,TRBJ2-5,CASTPGGETQYF,TGTGCCAGCACTCCGGGAGGAGAGACCCAGTACTTC
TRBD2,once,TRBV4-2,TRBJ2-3,CASSQTAETSSGGDTDTQYF,TGTGCCAGCAGCCAAACAGCGGAGACCTCTAGCGGAGGGGACACAGATACGCAGTATTTT
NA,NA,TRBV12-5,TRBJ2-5,CASGPAGPLSETQYF,TGTGCTAGTGGTCCCGCGGGTCCCCTGTCAGAGACCCAGTACTTC
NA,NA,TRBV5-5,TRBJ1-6,CASSFFQGLTSPLHF,TGTGCCAGCAGCTTTTTTCAGGGCCTCACTTCACCCCTCCACTTT
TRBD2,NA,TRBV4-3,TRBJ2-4,CASSQEASGGGWDIQYF,TGCGCCAGCAGCCAAGAGGCTAGCGGGGGGGGGTGGGACATTCAGTACTTC
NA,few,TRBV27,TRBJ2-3,CASSFRGLSGTLGQYF,TGTGCCAGCAGTTTCCGGGGTCTTAGCGGAACATTGGGGCAGTATTTT
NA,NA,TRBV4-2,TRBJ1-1,CASSEVRASTPEAFF,TGTGCCAGCAGCGAAGTCAGGGCGTCTACCCCTGAAGCTTTCTTT
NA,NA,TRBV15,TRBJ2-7,CATSRDLQGTYEQYF,TGTGCCACCAGCAGAGATCTACAGGGAACCTACGAGCAGTACTTC
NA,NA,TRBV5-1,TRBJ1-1,CASSSAGPSEAFF,TGCGCCAGCAGCTCGGCAGGGCCTTCTGAAGCTTTCTTT
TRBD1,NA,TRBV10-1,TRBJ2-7,CASSWTGAYEQYF,TGCGCCAGCAGCTGGACAGGCGCCTACGAGCAGTACTTC
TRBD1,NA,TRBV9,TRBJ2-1,CASSVGLQGGEQFF,TGTGCCAGCAGCGTAGGCTTACAGGGGGGTGAGCAGTTCTTC
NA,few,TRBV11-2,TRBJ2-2,CASSLAGRSGELFF,TGTGCCAGCAGCTTAGCAGGGCGGAGCGGGGAGCTGTTTTTT
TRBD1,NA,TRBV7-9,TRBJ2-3,CASSRRPGTGGADTQYF,TGTGCCAGCAGCCGTCGCCCCGGGACAGGGGGCGCGGATACGCAGTATTTT
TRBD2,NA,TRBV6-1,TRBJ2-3,CASRGGVNTDTQYF,TGTGCCAGCAGGGGAGGGGTGAACACAGATACGCAGTATTTT
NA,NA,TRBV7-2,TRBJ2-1,CASTQLEGIHEQFF,TGTGCCAGCACTCAGTTGGAGGGGATTCATGAGCAGTTCTTC
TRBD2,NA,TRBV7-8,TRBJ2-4,CASSFGGGKNIQYF,TGTGCCAGCAGCTTCGGGGGGGGCAAAAACATTCAGTACTTC
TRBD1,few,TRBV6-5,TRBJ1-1,CASSYGTGLNTEAFF,TGTGCCAGCAGTTACGGGACAGGACTGAACACTGAAGCTTTCTTT
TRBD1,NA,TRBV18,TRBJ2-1,CASSLGTGGNEQFF,TGTGCCAGCTCCCTCGGGACAGGGGGAAATGAGCAGTTCTTC
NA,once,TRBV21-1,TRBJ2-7,CASSKEQGQGQFEQYF,TGTGCCAGCAGCAAAGAACAGGGACAGGGCCAATTCGAGCAGTACTTC
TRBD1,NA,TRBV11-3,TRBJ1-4,CASSQQGVGEKLFF,TGTGCCAGCAGCCAACAGGGGGTTGGGGAAAAACTGTTTTTT
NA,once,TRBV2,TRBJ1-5,CASSAGLVQPQHF,TGTGCCAGCAGTGCCGGACTTGTCCAGCCCCAGCATTTT
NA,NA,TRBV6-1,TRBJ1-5,CASSVGQDQPQHF,TGTGCCAGCAGTGTGGGACAAGATCAGCCCCAGCATTTT
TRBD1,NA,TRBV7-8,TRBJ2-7,CASSLTGTGRSYEQYF,TGTGCCAGCAGCTTAACTGGGACAGGGCGTTCCTACGAGCAGTACTTC
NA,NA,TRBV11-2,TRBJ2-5,CASRRSWKKTQYF,TGTGCCAGCAGAAGGAGCTGGAAGAAGACCCAGTACTTC
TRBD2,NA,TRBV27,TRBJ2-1,CASNLLGLRGGVNEQFF,TGTGCCAGCAATCTCCTCGGACTGCGGGGGGGTGTAAATGAGCAGTTCTTC
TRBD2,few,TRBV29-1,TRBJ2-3,CSAAIGTSGLTDTQYF,TGCAGCGCTGCCATCGGGACTAGCGGACTCACAGATACGCAGTATTTT
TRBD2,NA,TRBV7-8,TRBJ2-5,CASSPHRLARQETQYF,TGTGCCAGCAGCCCCCATAGACTAGCGAGACAAGAGACCCAGTACTTC
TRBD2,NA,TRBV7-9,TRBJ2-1,CASSRWTSGGLNEQFF,TGTGCCAGCAGCAGATGGACTAGCGGGGGGCTCAATGAGCAGTTCTTC
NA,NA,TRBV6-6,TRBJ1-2,CASSGAGGLLVDGYTF,TGTGCCAGCAGTGGTGCGGGGGGGCTCCTTGTCGATGGCTACACCTTC
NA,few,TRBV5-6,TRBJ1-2,CASSLFGSSDYGYTF,TGTGCCAGCAGCTTGTTTGGGAGTTCGGACTATGGCTACACCTTC
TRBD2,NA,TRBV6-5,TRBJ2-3,CASSYSWTSWKDTQYF,TGTGCCAGCAGTTACTCATGGACTAGCTGGAAAGATACGCAGTATTTT
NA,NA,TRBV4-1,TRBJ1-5,CASSQDWQGIHQPQHF,TGCGCCAGCAGCCAAGATTGGCAGGGTATTCATCAGCCCCAGCATTTT
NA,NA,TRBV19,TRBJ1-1,CASSIDSLGEDTEAFF,TGTGCCAGTAGTATAGACAGCCTCGGGGAGGACACTGAAGCTTTCTTT
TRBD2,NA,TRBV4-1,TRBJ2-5,CASSRTGLAGETQYF,TGCGCCAGCAGCCGAACTGGACTAGCGGGAGAGACCCAGTACTTC
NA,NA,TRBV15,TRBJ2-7,CATSRDPPNSRDYEQYF,TGTGCCACCAGCAGAGACCCGCCTAACTCGAGGGACTACGAGCAGTACTTC
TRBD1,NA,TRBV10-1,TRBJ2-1,CASSESSTGRNEQFF,TGCGCCAGCAGTGAGTCGTCGACAGGGCGGAATGAGCAGTTCTTC
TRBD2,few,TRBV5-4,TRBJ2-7,CASSRSGGGNEQYF,TGTGCCAGCAGCCGTAGCGGGGGGGGCAACGAGCAGTACTTC
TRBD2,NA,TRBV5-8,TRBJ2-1,CASSRAREVRLEQFF,TGTGCCAGCAGCCGAGCGCGGGAGGTCCGGTTAGAGCAGTTCTTC